This T cell receptor (beta chain) was recovered during a study of CD4 and CD8 cells across lung adenocarcinoma regions. CDR3 length: 15 amino acids. V lost 11 bases to trimming and J lost 12 bases; unmatched junction nucleotides: 22. Germline CDR1 ENHRY, CDR2 SYGVKD. The patients had localized lung adenocarcinoma, a non-small cell subtype. One entry per CDR3 protein results from TCRdb running MiXCR on the PCR reads. This table has about 7,700 distinct CDR3 sequences, around half appearing once. The chain links TRBV10-3 to TRBJ2-3, with 8 bases that match TRBD2. The source of this sequence is a female donor with lung adenocarcinoma. The CD4 and CD8 labels of this study may be unreliable. Sequencing was carried out using CD8+ T cells from the center of a lung tumor. CDR3 sequence: CAADGAGGVQETQYF. In nucleotides, the CDR3 is TGTGCCGCGGATGGGGCGGGGGGTGTGCAAGAGACCCAGTATTTT.